This T cell receptor (beta chain) was recorded in a study of cytomegalovirus exposure and HLA in healthy donors. In the PCR, 60 Vbeta and 13 Jbeta primers were used. TCRdb keeps only in-frame clones here, not all; method: immunoSEQ multiplex PCR. The sample gives over 150,000 clones, roughly nine tenths of which show up once; 0.65% to 0.9% is in the top ten. J gave up 5 bases and V 8 bases, and 9 bases lay outside the gene matches. There are 14 residues in the CDR3. The germline V gene has CDR1 MNHNS and CDR2 SASEGT. General study points: The authors listed approximately 150 TCR beta chains as cytomegalovirus-associated.

Notes on this clone: Its specificity is not known.

Sequenced: PBMCs. The chain is built from TRBV6-1 and TRBJ2-7, with 10 bases matching TRBD2. The receptor's source is a young woman in good health and CMV-seronegative. The CDR3 sequence: CASDIAGGGNEQYF. CDR3 nucleotide sequence: TGTGCCAGCGATATAGCGGGAGGAGGAAACGAGCAGTACTTC.